A selection of T cell receptor beta chains follows, all from one sample in a study of spatial heterogeneity in lung cancer. TCRdb re-derived calls from the 5' RACE reads in MiXCR, one entry per CDR3 protein. This table has some 30,000 distinct CDR3 sequences, 5% to 6% appearing once. The sequences come from PBMCs, collected at follow-up. Every receptor here comes from a female donor with early-stage non-small cell lung cancer. Both conserved end residues are part of each CDR3. D genes are given only for firm matches. The size field is filled for only some rows; it gives once, few, many or a size class.

abundance: many
d_gene: .
v_gene: TRBV7-9
j_gene: TRBJ1-6
CDR3aa: CASSLSGNNSPLHF
CDR3nt: TGTGCCAGCAGCTTATCAGGGAATAATTCACCCCTCCACTTT

abundance: many
d_gene: .
v_gene: TRBV3-1
j_gene: TRBJ1-1
CDR3aa: CASSQSSTEAFF
CDR3nt: TGTGCCAGCAGCCAATCCTCCACTGAAGCTTTCTTT

abundance: many
d_gene: .
v_gene: TRBV29-1
j_gene: TRBJ2-7
CDR3aa: CSVVPGISYEQYF
CDR3nt: TGCAGCGTTGTACCCGGGATCTCCTACGAGCAGTACTTC

abundance: few
d_gene: .
v_gene: TRBV6-2/TRBV6-3
j_gene: TRBJ2-1
CDR3aa: CASSKTAYNEQFF
CDR3nt: TGTGCCAGCAGCAAGACTGCTTACAATGAGCAGTTCTTC

abundance: medium-sized
d_gene: TRBD2
v_gene: TRBV5-6
j_gene: TRBJ2-7
CDR3aa: CASSLFVAGAYEQYF
CDR3nt: TGTGCCAGCAGCTTGTTCGTAGCGGGAGCCTACGAGCAGTACTTC

abundance: many
d_gene: TRBD2
v_gene: TRBV29-1
j_gene: TRBJ2-5
CDR3aa: CSLSGTSGERTTQYF
CDR3nt: TGCAGCTTATCCGGGACTAGCGGGGAGCGGACGACCCAGTACTTC

abundance: many
d_gene: .
v_gene: TRBV20-1
j_gene: TRBJ2-3
CDR3aa: CSARRGSSTDTQYF
CDR3nt: TGCAGTGCTAGGAGGGGATCTAGCACAGATACGCAGTATTTT

abundance: .
d_gene: .
v_gene: TRBV7-6
j_gene: TRBJ2-5
CDR3aa: CASSLVLQETQYF
CDR3nt: TGTGCCAGCAGCTTAGTACTACAAGAGACCCAGTACTTC

abundance: many
d_gene: TRBD2
v_gene: TRBV5-4
j_gene: TRBJ2-5
CDR3aa: CASSFRLAGQETQYF
CDR3nt: TGTGCCAGCAGCTTTCGGCTAGCGGGCCAAGAGACCCAGTACTTC

abundance: many
d_gene: .
v_gene: TRBV4-2
j_gene: TRBJ2-2
CDR3aa: CASSQDFAGTGELFF
CDR3nt: TGTGCCAGCAGCCAAGATTTCGCGGGGACCGGGGAGCTGTTTTTT

abundance: many
d_gene: .
v_gene: TRBV6-1
j_gene: TRBJ2-5
CDR3aa: CASSNMEGYQETQYF
CDR3nt: TGTGCCAGCAGCAACATGGAGGGATACCAAGAGACCCAGTACTTC

abundance: many
d_gene: .
v_gene: TRBV20-1
j_gene: TRBJ1-6
CDR3aa: CSAPQGNNSPLHF
CDR3nt: TGCAGTGCTCCTCAGGGGAACAATTCACCCCTCCACTTT

abundance: many
d_gene: TRBD2
v_gene: TRBV5-1
j_gene: TRBJ2-2
CDR3aa: CASSPSALAGKGTGELFF
CDR3nt: TGCGCCAGCAGCCCCTCAGCCCTAGCGGGAAAGGGCACCGGGGAGCTGTTTTTT

abundance: many
d_gene: TRBD1
v_gene: TRBV29-1
j_gene: TRBJ2-3
CDR3aa: CSVEDRGLADTQYF
CDR3nt: TGCAGCGTTGAAGACAGGGGGCTGGCAGATACGCAGTATTTT

abundance: many
d_gene: TRBD1
v_gene: TRBV6-2/TRBV6-3
j_gene: TRBJ1-5
CDR3aa: CASSSRTGYQPQHF
CDR3nt: TGTGCCAGCAGTTCCCGGACAGGGTATCAGCCCCAGCATTTT

abundance: many
d_gene: .
v_gene: TRBV11-2
j_gene: TRBJ2-1
CDR3aa: CASSSTEQNEQFF
CDR3nt: TGTGCCAGCAGCTCAACAGAGCAGAATGAGCAGTTCTTC

abundance: many
d_gene: .
v_gene: TRBV28
j_gene: TRBJ2-4
CDR3aa: CASSFQGAKNIQYF
CDR3nt: TGTGCCAGCAGTTTTCAGGGAGCCAAAAACATTCAGTACTTC

abundance: many
d_gene: .
v_gene: TRBV20-1
j_gene: TRBJ1-2
CDR3aa: CSASRDSGYTF
CDR3nt: TGCAGTGCTAGCCGGGACTCTGGCTACACCTTC

abundance: .
d_gene: TRBD2
v_gene: TRBV7-2
j_gene: TRBJ2-3
CDR3aa: CASSVGTSEVTQYF
CDR3nt: TGTGCCAGCAGCGTCGGGACTAGCGAGGTTACGCAGTATTTT

abundance: many
d_gene: TRBD2
v_gene: TRBV6-7
j_gene: TRBJ2-5
CDR3aa: CASSSQRLAGGPSQETQYF
CDR3nt: TGTGCCAGCAGTTCCCAAAGACTAGCGGGAGGGCCCTCTCAAGAGACCCAGTACTTC

abundance: many
d_gene: .
v_gene: TRBV27
j_gene: TRBJ2-1
CDR3aa: CASSLAGTPRAQFF
CDR3nt: TGTGCCAGCAGTTTAGCCGGGACTCCACGGGCGCAGTTCTTC

abundance: many
d_gene: TRBD2
v_gene: TRBV15
j_gene: TRBJ2-3
CDR3aa: CATSIVGRGVTDTQYF
CDR3nt: TGTGCCACCAGCATTGTGGGGCGGGGGGTCACAGATACGCAGTATTTT

abundance: many
d_gene: TRBD2
v_gene: TRBV6-5
j_gene: TRBJ2-5
CDR3aa: CASRNSASGQETQYF
CDR3nt: TGTGCCAGCAGGAATTCAGCTAGCGGACAAGAGACCCAGTACTTC

abundance: .
d_gene: TRBD1
v_gene: TRBV9
j_gene: TRBJ2-5
CDR3aa: CASSVDGTGGETQYF
CDR3nt: TGTGCCAGCAGCGTCGACGGGACAGGCGGTGAGACCCAGTACTTC

abundance: many
d_gene: TRBD1
v_gene: TRBV4-2
j_gene: TRBJ1-1
CDR3aa: CASSDGQVNTEAFF
CDR3nt: TGTGCCAGCAGCGATGGACAGGTGAACACTGAAGCTTTCTTT

abundance: few
d_gene: TRBD1
v_gene: TRBV3-1
j_gene: TRBJ1-3
CDR3aa: CASSQGRTGGNTIYF
CDR3nt: TGTGCCAGCAGCCAAGGCCGGACAGGGGGAAACACCATATATTTT

abundance: many
d_gene: .
v_gene: TRBV6-2/TRBV6-3
j_gene: TRBJ2-7
CDR3aa: CASSYAGVYEQYF
CDR3nt: TGTGCCAGCAGTTACGCCGGGGTCTACGAGCAGTACTTC

abundance: .
d_gene: TRBD2
v_gene: TRBV4-1
j_gene: TRBJ2-4
CDR3aa: CASSQDELAGQLAKNIQYF
CDR3nt: TGCGCCAGCAGCCAAGACGAACTAGCGGGGCAACTAGCCAAAAACATTCAGTACTTC

abundance: many
d_gene: .
v_gene: TRBV24-1
j_gene: TRBJ2-7
CDR3aa: CATSDLGLAQGQYF
CDR3nt: TGTGCCACCAGTGATTTGGGGTTAGCTCAAGGCCAGTACTTC

abundance: many
d_gene: .
v_gene: TRBV20-1
j_gene: TRBJ2-3
CDR3aa: CSATTSNTQYF
CDR3nt: TGCAGTGCCACTACTAGCAATACGCAGTATTTT

abundance: .
d_gene: .
v_gene: TRBV3-1
j_gene: TRBJ2-5
CDR3aa: CASSQRERPETQYF
CDR3nt: TGTGCCAGCAGCCAACGGGAGAGGCCAGAGACCCAGTACTTC

abundance: few
d_gene: .
v_gene: TRBV12-5
j_gene: TRBJ1-6
CDR3aa: CASGLTGKGSPLHF
CDR3nt: TGTGCTAGTGGTTTGACAGGGAAGGGATCACCCCTCCACTTT

abundance: many
d_gene: .
v_gene: TRBV20-1
j_gene: TRBJ2-1
CDR3aa: CSVPPRQQFF
CDR3nt: TGCAGTGTCCCCCCCCGGCAGCAGTTCTTC

abundance: many
d_gene: TRBD2
v_gene: TRBV20-1
j_gene: TRBJ2-3
CDR3aa: CSAVASGTGGDTQYF
CDR3nt: TGCAGTGCTGTCGCTAGCGGAACGGGGGGAGATACGCAGTATTTT

abundance: many
d_gene: .
v_gene: TRBV24-1
j_gene: TRBJ1-5
CDR3aa: CATGRVFIRQPQHF
CDR3nt: TGTGCCACCGGTAGGGTTTTTATTCGCCAGCCCCAGCATTTT

abundance: few
d_gene: .
v_gene: TRBV5-1
j_gene: TRBJ1-2
CDR3aa: CASSAEIGESYGYTF
CDR3nt: TGCGCCAGCAGCGCCGAGATCGGGGAGAGCTATGGCTACACCTTC

abundance: few
d_gene: .
v_gene: TRBV11-1
j_gene: TRBJ2-2
CDR3aa: CASSLSPVTGELFF
CDR3nt: TGTGCCAGCAGCTTAAGCCCGGTCACCGGGGAGCTGTTTTTT

abundance: many
d_gene: TRBD2
v_gene: TRBV20-1
j_gene: TRBJ2-3
CDR3aa: CSARGTRSTDTQYF
CDR3nt: TGCAGTGCTAGGGGGACTAGGAGCACAGATACGCAGTATTTT

abundance: few
d_gene: .
v_gene: TRBV28
j_gene: TRBJ1-5
CDR3aa: CASTPQVAGDQPQHF
CDR3nt: TGTGCCAGCACTCCCCAGGTAGCGGGGGACCAGCCCCAGCATTTT

abundance: many
d_gene: .
v_gene: TRBV2
j_gene: TRBJ2-7
CDR3aa: CASSAETGKGYEQYF
CDR3nt: TGTGCCAGCAGTGCAGAAACGGGAAAAGGCTACGAGCAGTACTTC

abundance: many
d_gene: .
v_gene: TRBV28
j_gene: TRBJ2-6
CDR3aa: CASRRGFGSGANVLTF
CDR3nt: TGTGCCAGCCGTCGGGGGTTTGGATCTGGGGCCAACGTCCTGACTTTC

abundance: .
d_gene: .
v_gene: TRBV20-1
j_gene: TRBJ1-1
CDR3aa: CSSQVGRNTEAFF
CDR3nt: TGCAGTTCACAGGTGGGGCGGAACACTGAAGCTTTCTTT

abundance: few
d_gene: TRBD1
v_gene: TRBV7-2
j_gene: TRBJ2-6
CDR3aa: CASRPGQGRDGANVLTF
CDR3nt: TGTGCCAGCCGGCCGGGACAGGGTCGGGATGGGGCCAACGTCCTGACTTTC

abundance: many
d_gene: .
v_gene: TRBV20-1
j_gene: TRBJ1-1
CDR3aa: CSATRGGRDTEAFF
CDR3nt: TGCAGTGCCACGAGAGGGGGGCGCGACACTGAAGCTTTCTTT

abundance: many
d_gene: .
v_gene: TRBV20-1
j_gene: TRBJ2-1
CDR3aa: CSARSPSVSYNEQFF
CDR3nt: TGCAGTGCTAGATCACCTAGCGTATCCTACAATGAGCAGTTCTTC

abundance: .
d_gene: TRBD2
v_gene: TRBV4-1
j_gene: TRBJ2-5
CDR3aa: CASSQETLADTGYQETQYF
CDR3nt: TGCGCCAGCAGCCAAGAAACGCTAGCGGATACGGGGTACCAAGAGACCCAGTACTTC

abundance: many
d_gene: .
v_gene: TRBV7-2
j_gene: TRBJ2-2
CDR3aa: CASSLDGYTGELFF
CDR3nt: TGTGCCAGCAGCTTAGACGGATACACCGGGGAGCTGTTTTTT

abundance: many
d_gene: .
v_gene: TRBV4-3
j_gene: TRBJ1-4
CDR3aa: CASSQDRRGEKLFF
CDR3nt: TGCGCCAGCAGCCAAGATCGCAGGGGTGAAAAACTGTTTTTT

abundance: many
d_gene: TRBD2
v_gene: TRBV7-8
j_gene: TRBJ2-1
CDR3aa: CASSLGSGRAGDEQFF
CDR3nt: TGTGCCAGCAGCTTAGGGAGCGGGAGGGCCGGCGATGAGCAGTTCTTC

abundance: many
d_gene: .
v_gene: TRBV29-1
j_gene: TRBJ2-1
CDR3aa: CSVYGKWIDEQFF
CDR3nt: TGCAGCGTTTACGGGAAATGGATCGATGAGCAGTTCTTC

abundance: many
d_gene: TRBD1
v_gene: TRBV12-3/TRBV12-4
j_gene: TRBJ2-7
CDR3aa: CASSLGTGVGEQYF
CDR3nt: TGTGCCAGCAGTTTAGGGACAGGGGTTGGCGAGCAGTACTTC

abundance: many
d_gene: TRBD2
v_gene: TRBV20-1
j_gene: TRBJ2-3
CDR3aa: CSAMQLAETGTDTQYF
CDR3nt: TGCAGTGCTATGCAACTAGCGGAGACTGGCACAGATACGCAGTATTTT

abundance: many
d_gene: .
v_gene: TRBV4-2
j_gene: TRBJ1-1
CDR3aa: CASSQIGAEAFF
CDR3nt: TGTGCCAGCAGCCAAATCGGGGCTGAAGCTTTCTTT

abundance: many
d_gene: TRBD2
v_gene: TRBV6-2/TRBV6-3
j_gene: TRBJ2-2
CDR3aa: CASSPNSGRAGTGELFF
CDR3nt: TGTGCCAGCAGTCCTAATAGCGGGAGGGCCGGGACCGGGGAGCTGTTTTTT

abundance: many
d_gene: .
v_gene: TRBV7-3
j_gene: TRBJ2-1
CDR3aa: CASSLAHGTYNEQFF
CDR3nt: TGTGCCAGCAGCTTAGCCCATGGAACCTACAATGAGCAGTTCTTC